These T cell receptor beta chains were read from a single sample in a study of T-cell memory formation after mild COVID-19. TCRdb analysed the 5' RACE reads with MiXCR anew, one entry per CDR3 protein. Of about 210,000 distinct CDR3 sequences listed, over 9.5% are singletons. Material: PBMCs or a T cell subset sorted from them (not recorded which). All receptors derive from a man between 18 and 29 years old who had mild COVID-19 (a few samples of this study predate the infection). Cell type and time point are not known. The CDR3 runs from the conserved cysteine through the conserved F or W. D genes are given only for firm matches. The listing skips clone size in some rows; elsewhere it reads once, few, many or a size class.

D | J | size | V | CDR3 | DNA
. | TRBJ2-1 | many | TRBV12-3/TRBV12-4 | CASSFYDEQFF | TGTGCCAGCAGTTTCTACGATGAGCAGTTCTTC
TRBD1 | TRBJ2-7 | few | TRBV20-1 | CSATGGRYEQYF | TGCAGTGCTACAGGGGGCCGGTACGAGCAGTACTTC
. | TRBJ1-2 | few | TRBV19 | CASKTGDGYTF | TGTGCCAGTAAGACAGGAGATGGCTACACCTTC
. | TRBJ1-1 | many | TRBV5-1 | CASRLQGGTEAFF | TGCGCCAGCAGACTACAGGGTGGCACTGAAGCTTTCTTT
TRBD1 | TRBJ2-6 | few | TRBV5-1 | CASSPTGVSSGANVLTF | TGCGCCAGCAGCCCGACAGGGGTAAGCTCTGGGGCCAACGTCCTGACTTTC
. | TRBJ2-7 | . | TRBV5-1 | CASSRSDSYEQYF | TGCGCCAGCAGCAGATCAGACTCCTACGAGCAGTACTTC
. | TRBJ1-1 | many | TRBV5-5 | CASSMLGRTEAFF | TGTGCCAGCAGCATGCTGGGGCGGACTGAAGCTTTCTTT
. | TRBJ2-1 | few | TRBV10-3 | CAISADSGNEQFF | TGTGCCATCAGTGCCGATTCTGGGAATGAGCAGTTCTTC
. | TRBJ1-5 | few | TRBV28 | CASSQQQYVLQPQHF | TGTGCCAGCAGTCAACAACAATACGTTTTACAGCCCCAGCATTTT
TRBD2 | TRBJ2-3 | many | TRBV12-3/TRBV12-4 | CASTLSGGADTQYF | TGTGCCAGCACCCTTAGCGGGGGGGCAGATACGCAGTATTTT
. | TRBJ2-6 | few | TRBV2 | CASNSGWSGANVLTF | TGTGCCAGCAACTCGGGTTGGTCTGGGGCCAACGTCCTGACTTTC
TRBD1 | TRBJ1-2 | few | TRBV5-1 | CASSSGTAYGYTF | TGCGCCAGCAGCTCTGGGACAGCCTATGGCTACACCTTC
. | TRBJ2-3 | many | TRBV7-2 | CASSYRTDTQYF | TGTGCCAGCAGCTATCGCACAGATACGCAGTATTTT
. | TRBJ2-6 | . | TRBV11-2 | CANADRWNVLTF | TGTGCCAACGCCGACAGGTGGAACGTCCTGACTTTC
. | TRBJ1-2 | . | TRBV3-1 | CASSQATQSYTF | TGTGCCAGCAGCCAGGCCACCCAAAGCTACACCTTC
. | TRBJ2-7 | few | TRBV12-5 | CASAASTWASYEQYF | TGTGCTAGTGCTGCGTCTACCTGGGCCTCCTACGAGCAGTACTTC
. | TRBJ2-7 | few | TRBV7-2 | CASSLSGREEAF | TGTGCCAGCAGCTTAAGCGGGCGGGAAGAGGCCTTC
. | TRBJ2-1 | many | TRBV7-2 | CASSQPGGPYNEQFF | TGTGCCAGCAGCCAGCCCGGGGGACCCTACAATGAGCAGTTCTTC
. | TRBJ2-3 | . | TRBV6-6 | CASSYDRGVSTDTQYF | TGTGCCAGCAGTTACGATAGAGGGGTTAGCACAGATACGCAGTATTTT
. | TRBJ1-2 | . | TRBV7-2 | CASSFQGRSYTF | TGTGCCAGCAGCTTCCAGGGTAGGAGCTACACCTTC
. | TRBJ2-5 | few | TRBV5-4 | CASSSGGASEETQYF | TGTGCCAGCAGCTCGGGGGGCGCATCTGAAGAGACCCAGTACTTC
. | TRBJ2-3 | . | TRBV7-3 | CASSSERARTQYF | TGTGCCAGCAGCTCGGAGAGGGCTCGCACGCAGTATTTT
TRBD1 | TRBJ2-3 | . | TRBV20-1 | CSADRSDTQYF | TGCAGTGCGGACAGGTCAGATACGCAGTATTTT
. | TRBJ1-2 | few | TRBV18 | CASSPPHEGYGYTF | TGTGCCAGCTCACCACCACACGAGGGATATGGCTACACCTTC
. | TRBJ2-3 | many | TRBV7-6 | CASSSGQGTDTQYF | TGTGCCAGCAGCTCCGGACAAGGCACAGATACGCAGTATTTT
. | TRBJ2-3 | many | TRBV21-1 | CASSKESISGGNTDTQYF | TGTGCCAGCAGCAAAGAGTCGATTAGCGGGGGGAACACAGATACGCAGTATTTT
. | TRBJ2-1 | many | TRBV18 | CASSPSSYNEQFF | TGTGCCAGCAGCCCTAGCTCCTACAATGAGCAGTTCTTC
. | TRBJ2-3 | few | TRBV29-1 | CSVEESTDTQYF | TGCAGCGTTGAAGAAAGCACAGATACGCAGTATTTT
. | TRBJ2-1 | many | TRBV19 | CASSWNNEQFF | TGTGCCAGTAGTTGGAACAATGAGCAGTTCTTC